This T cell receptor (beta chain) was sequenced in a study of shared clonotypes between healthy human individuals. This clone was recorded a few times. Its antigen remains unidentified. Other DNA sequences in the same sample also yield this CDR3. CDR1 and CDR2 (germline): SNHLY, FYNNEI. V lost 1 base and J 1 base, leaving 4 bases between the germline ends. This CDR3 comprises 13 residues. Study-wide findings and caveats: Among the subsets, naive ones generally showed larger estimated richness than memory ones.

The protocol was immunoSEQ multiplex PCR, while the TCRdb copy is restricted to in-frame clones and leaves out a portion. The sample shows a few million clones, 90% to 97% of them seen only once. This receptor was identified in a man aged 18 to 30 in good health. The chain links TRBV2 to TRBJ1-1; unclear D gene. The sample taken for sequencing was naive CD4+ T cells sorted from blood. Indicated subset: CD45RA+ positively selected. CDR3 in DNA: TGTGCCAGCAGTGAAGACGCGAACACTGAAGCTTTCTTT. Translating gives CASSEDANTEAFF.